This T cell receptor (beta chain) was observed in a study of blood T cell repertoires in COVID-19 (dated by TCRdb to the early 2020s). Turning to the overall study: The collaborator samples originated in the United States, Italy and Spain and spanned the acute and convalescent phases of COVID-19. Sample metadata almost always included a de-identified subject ID, COVID-19 status, age in years and sex. Where available, HLA class I and class II types were obtained from metadata supplied by the sample provider rather than from assay-based typing. Samples were obtained from the ongoing ImmuneRACE study (first 160 participants) and from approximately 1,200 subjects provided by 6 global collaborators. The repertoires were released in a freely available public database intended as a resource for research on the immune response to SARS-CoV-2. Deeply sampled blood TCRbeta repertoires from subjects exposed to, actively infected with, or recovered from COVID-19 were included in the dataset. The material from the prospective study consisted of cDNA or gDNA derived from T cells, B-cell-depleted T cells, or PBMCs. The study at large found these results: Clinical and demographic metadata were provided uncurated, with the amount varying by source and participant.

Enrolling through a virtual design, the prospective study's participants ranged in age from roughly 18 to 100 years and lived across about two dozen United States geographic areas. In the prospective study, participants were assigned to cohorts based on the clinical history participants reported in a screening survey and a study questionnaire. For ImmuneRACE Cohort 3, a participant was defined as recovered based on two consecutive negative NP/OP PCR tests, clearance by a healthcare professional, or resolution of symptoms. In the prospective study, mobile phlebotomists collected whole blood, serum and a nasopharyngeal or oropharyngeal swab from each participant. Over an approximately two-month period, participants in the prospective study had the option of providing additional blood draws and questionnaires. Prospective study blood samples were shipped either frozen or at room temperature before DNA extraction.

Sequences MNHEY (CDR1) and SVGEGT (CDR2) are obtained from the germline V gene. The CDR3 holds 16 amino acids from the cysteine to the phenylalanine. Only CDR3 DNA remains: 48 bases, in frame from the first base. Trimming removed 3 bases from V and 6 bases from J, leaving 21 bases between the germline ends. The immunoSEQ Assay, a bias-controlled multiplex PCR, was used to amplify TCRbeta CDR3 regions from genomic DNA. As for the authors' bioinformatics: Within the assay, amplification of reference gene primers was used to estimate how many nucleated cells each sample contained. Sequence reads were collapsed and filtered to measure the absolute abundance of every unique TCRbeta CDR3 rearrangement. For each sample, productive Simpson clonality was calculated as the square root of Simpson's diversity index over productive rearrangements. Not all clones reach the TCRdb copy of this immuneACCESS table, which keeps in-frame sequences only. Checked studies attribute under half of the gap to unresolved V genes and leave the rest unexplained. V and J calls and clone size are as listed in that table; D and trimming were resolved from the DNA. Here the sample has about 150,000 clones; roughly 90% occur a single time. Jointly, the top ten make up roughly 3.9% of the sample.

A remark on this clone: What antigen it recognizes has not been identified. No much larger clonotype is one base removed from it; base qualities were not supplied.

The rearranged chain carries TRBV6-2 or TRBV6-3 and TRBJ2-7; too little of a D gene remains to name it. The sequenced sample consisted of PBMCs or T cells enriched from blood (not recorded which). The source of this sequence is a man aged 50 to 59 who had recovered from COVID-19. The DNA is TGTGCCAGCAGTTATCGTGGGCAGTGGGTTTTCGGCGAGCAGTACTTC. Translated, this gives CASSYRGQWVFGEQYF.